This T cell receptor (beta chain) was captured by sequencing in a study of shared clonotypes between healthy human individuals. Assay used: immunoSEQ multiplex PCR; TCRdb lists only in-frame clones, some missing. The sample consists of hundreds of thousands of clones, about 96% of them appearing once. Germline CDR1 reads SGHAT; CDR2 reads FQNNGV. V shed 5 bases, J shed 0 bases, and the junction held 3 bases outside the gene matches. The CDR3 runs to 15 residues. This sequence was found in a woman between 25 and 40 years old in good health. Sequenced material: naive CD4+ T cells sorted from blood. This sample's subset: CD45RA+ positively selected. The chain is built from TRBV11-2 and TRBJ2-1; 8 nucleotides match TRBD1. CDR3 amino acids: CASSTTGGSYNEQFF. DNA for the CDR3: TGTGCCAGCAGCACAACAGGGGGCTCCTACAATGAGCAGTTCTTC.